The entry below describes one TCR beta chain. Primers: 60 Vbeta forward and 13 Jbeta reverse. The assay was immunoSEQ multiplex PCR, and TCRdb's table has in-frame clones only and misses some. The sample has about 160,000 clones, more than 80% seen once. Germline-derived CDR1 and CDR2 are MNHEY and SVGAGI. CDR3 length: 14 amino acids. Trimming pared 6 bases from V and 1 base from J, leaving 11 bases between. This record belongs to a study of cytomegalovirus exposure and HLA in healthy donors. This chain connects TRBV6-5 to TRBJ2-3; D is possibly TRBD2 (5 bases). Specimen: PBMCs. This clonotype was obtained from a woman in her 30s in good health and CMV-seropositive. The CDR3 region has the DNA TGTGCCAGCAGCAGCAGGACTCGCACAGATACGCAGTATTTT. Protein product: CASSSRTRTDTQYF.